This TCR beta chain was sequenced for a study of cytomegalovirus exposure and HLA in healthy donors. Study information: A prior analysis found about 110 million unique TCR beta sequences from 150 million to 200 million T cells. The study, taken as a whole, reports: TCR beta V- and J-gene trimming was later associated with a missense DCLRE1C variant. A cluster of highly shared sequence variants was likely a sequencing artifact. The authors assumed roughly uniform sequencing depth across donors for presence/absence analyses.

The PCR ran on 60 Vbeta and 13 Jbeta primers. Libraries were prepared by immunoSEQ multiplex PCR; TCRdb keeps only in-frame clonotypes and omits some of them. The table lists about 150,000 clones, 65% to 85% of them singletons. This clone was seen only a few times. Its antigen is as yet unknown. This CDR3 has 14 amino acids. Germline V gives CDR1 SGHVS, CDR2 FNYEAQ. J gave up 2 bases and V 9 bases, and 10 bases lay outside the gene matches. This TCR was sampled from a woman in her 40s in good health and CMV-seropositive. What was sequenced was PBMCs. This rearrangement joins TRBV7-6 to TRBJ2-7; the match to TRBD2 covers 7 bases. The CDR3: CASSPGGSTYEQYF. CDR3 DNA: TGTGCCAGTTCCCCGGGGGGTTCCACCTACGAGCAGTACTTC.